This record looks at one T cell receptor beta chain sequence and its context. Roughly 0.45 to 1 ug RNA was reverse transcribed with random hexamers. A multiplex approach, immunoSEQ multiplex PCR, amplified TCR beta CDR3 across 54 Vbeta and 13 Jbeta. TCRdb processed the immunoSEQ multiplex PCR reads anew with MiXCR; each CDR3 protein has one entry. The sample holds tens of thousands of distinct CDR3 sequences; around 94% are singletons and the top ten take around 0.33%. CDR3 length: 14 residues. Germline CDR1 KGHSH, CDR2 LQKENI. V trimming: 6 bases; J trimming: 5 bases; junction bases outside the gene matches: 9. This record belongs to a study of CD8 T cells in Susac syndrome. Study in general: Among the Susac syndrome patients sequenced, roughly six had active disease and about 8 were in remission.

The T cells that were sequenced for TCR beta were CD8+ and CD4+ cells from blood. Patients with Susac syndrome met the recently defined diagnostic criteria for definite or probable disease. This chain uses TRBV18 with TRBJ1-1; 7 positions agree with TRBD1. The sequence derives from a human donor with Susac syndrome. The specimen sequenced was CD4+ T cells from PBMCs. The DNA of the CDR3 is TGTGCCAGCTCCACGGCAGGGGGGGTAACTGAAGCTTTCTTT. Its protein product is CASSTAGGVTEAFF. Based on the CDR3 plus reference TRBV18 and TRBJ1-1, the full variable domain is NAGVMQNPRHLVRRRGQEARLRCSPMKGHSHVYWYRQLPEEGLKFMVYLQKENIIDESGMPKERFSAEFPKEGPSILRIQQVVRGDSAAYFCASSTAGGVTEAFFGQGTRLTVV.